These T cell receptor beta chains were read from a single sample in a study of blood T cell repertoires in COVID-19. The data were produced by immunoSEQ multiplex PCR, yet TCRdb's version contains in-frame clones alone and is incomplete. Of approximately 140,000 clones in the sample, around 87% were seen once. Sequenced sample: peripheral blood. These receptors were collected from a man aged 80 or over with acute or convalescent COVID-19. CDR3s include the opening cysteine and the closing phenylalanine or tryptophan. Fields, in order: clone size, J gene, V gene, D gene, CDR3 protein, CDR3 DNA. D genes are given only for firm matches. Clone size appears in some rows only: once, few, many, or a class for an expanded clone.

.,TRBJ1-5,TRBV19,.,CASSLNPGLTNQPQHF,TGTGCCAGTAGTCTTAACCCGGGACTCACCAATCAGCCCCAGCATTTT
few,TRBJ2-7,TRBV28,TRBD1,CASGSGGYYEQYF,TGTGCCAGCGGGTCAGGGGGCTACTACGAGCAGTACTTC
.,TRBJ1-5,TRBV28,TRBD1,CASSPTGGGSNQPQHF,TGTGCCAGCAGTCCGACAGGGGGGGGTAGCAATCAGCCCCAGCATTTT
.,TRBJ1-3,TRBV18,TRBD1,CASSPTGFSGNTIYF,TGTGCCAGCTCACCGACAGGGTTTTCTGGAAACACCATATATTTT
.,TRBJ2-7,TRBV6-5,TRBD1,CASSYSGTETYEQYF,TGTGCCAGCAGTTACTCAGGGACAGAGACGTACGAGCAGTACTTC
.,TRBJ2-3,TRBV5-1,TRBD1,CASWTGGSVDTQYF,TGCGCCAGCTGGACAGGGGGCTCGGTAGATACGCAGTATTTT
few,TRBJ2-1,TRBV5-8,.,CASRQAGLYNEQFF,TGTGCCAGCCGTCAGGCGGGGTTGTACAATGAGCAGTTCTTC
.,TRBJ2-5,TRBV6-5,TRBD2,CASSIAGGYQETQYF,TGTGCCAGCAGTATAGCGGGAGGGTACCAAGAGACCCAGTACTTC
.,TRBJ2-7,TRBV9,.,CASSEGVEFYEQYF,TGTGCCAGCAGCGAGGGGGTGGAATTTTACGAGCAGTACTTC
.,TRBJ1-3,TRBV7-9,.,CASSQGQLAGNTIYF,TGTGCCAGCAGCCAGGGACAACTCGCTGGAAACACCATATATTTT
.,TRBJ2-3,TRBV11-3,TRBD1,CASSLVGQGTDTQYF,TGTGCCAGCAGCTTAGTGGGACAGGGGACAGATACGCAGTATTTT
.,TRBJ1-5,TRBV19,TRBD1,CASSGQGALNNQPQHF,TGTGCCAGTAGTGGGCAGGGGGCACTCAATAATCAGCCCCAGCATTTT
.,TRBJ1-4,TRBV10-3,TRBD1,CATGGGPLNNEKLFF,TGTGCCACAGGGGGTGGACCGCTAAATAATGAAAAACTGTTTTTT
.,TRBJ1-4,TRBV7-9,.,CASSPPTHEKLFF,TGTGCCAGCAGCCCCCCTACCCATGAAAAACTGTTTTTT
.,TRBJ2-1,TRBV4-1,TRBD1,CASSLGQGTYNEQFF,TGCGCCAGCAGCCTTGGACAGGGAACCTACAATGAGCAGTTCTTC
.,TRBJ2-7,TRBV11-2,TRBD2,CASSLVGPSGGFSYEQYF,TGTGCCAGCAGCTTAGTGGGCCCTAGCGGGGGGTTCTCCTACGAGCAGTACTTC
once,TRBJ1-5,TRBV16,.,CASSQSTENQPQHF,TGTGCCAGCAGCCAATCAACGGAGAATCAGCCCCAGCATTTT
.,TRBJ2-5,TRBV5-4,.,CASSSKDRIQETQYF,TGTGCCAGCAGCTCCAAAGACAGGATCCAAGAGACCCAGTACTTC
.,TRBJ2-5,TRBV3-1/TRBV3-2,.,CASSHRQSQETQYF,TGTGCCAGCAGCCATCGACAGAGCCAAGAGACCCAGTACTTC
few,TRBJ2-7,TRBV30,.,CAWTSSGGDHYEQYF,TGTGCCTGGACCTCCTCGGGGGGCGATCACTACGAGCAGTACTTC
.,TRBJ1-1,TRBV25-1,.,CASSEPGSSDTEAFF,TGTGCCAGCAGTGAACCAGGGTCGTCGGACACTGAAGCTTTCTTT
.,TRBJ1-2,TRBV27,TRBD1,CASSPDRGRSNYGYTF,TGTGCCAGCAGTCCAGACAGGGGAAGATCCAACTATGGCTACACCTTC
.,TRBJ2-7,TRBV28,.,CASSLSGFMREYEQYF,TGTGCCAGCAGTTTATCGGGATTCATGAGGGAATACGAGCAGTACTTC
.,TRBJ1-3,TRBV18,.,CASSLGNPANTIYF,TGTGCCAGCTCTCTCGGGAATCCCGCAAACACCATATATTTT
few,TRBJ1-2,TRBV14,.,CASSQIEGWGYGYTF,TGTGCCAGCAGCCAAATTGAGGGTTGGGGCTATGGCTACACCTTC
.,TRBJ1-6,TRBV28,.,CASSSATGSGSPLHF,TGTGCCAGCAGTTCAGCTACAGGGTCGGGTTCACCCCTCCACTTT
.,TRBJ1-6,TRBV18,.,CASSDQGRGSSPLHF,TGTGCCAGCTCGGATCAGGGAAGGGGCAGTTCACCCCTCCACTTT
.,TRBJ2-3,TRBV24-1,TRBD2,CATSDPSTSGFVNTQYF,TGTGCCACCAGTGATCCGAGTACTAGCGGCTTCGTGAATACGCAGTATTTT
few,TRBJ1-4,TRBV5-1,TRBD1,CASSLGTGRGNEKLFF,TGCGCCAGCAGCTTGGGGACAGGAAGGGGAAACGAAAAACTGTTTTTT
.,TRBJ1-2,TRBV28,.,CASVTGGYGYTF,TGTGCCAGCGTTACGGGAGGCTATGGCTACACCTTC
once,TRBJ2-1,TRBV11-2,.,CASSLDLVTAHYNEQFF,TGTGCCAGCAGCTTAGATCTTGTGACAGCACACTACAATGAGCAGTTCTTC
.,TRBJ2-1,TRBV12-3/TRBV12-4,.,CASSWSPEQFF,TGTGCCAGCAGTTGGAGTCCAGAGCAGTTCTTC
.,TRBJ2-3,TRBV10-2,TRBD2,CASSYSGSRTDTQYF,TGCGCCAGCAGTTATAGCGGGAGCCGGACAGATACGCAGTATTTT
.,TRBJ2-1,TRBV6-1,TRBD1,CASSDYGTGRSNEQFF,TGTGCCAGCAGTGATTACGGGACAGGGCGATCCAATGAGCAGTTCTTC
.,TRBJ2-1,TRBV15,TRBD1,CATSPGATGDEQFF,TGTGCCACCAGCCCTGGAGCTACAGGGGATGAGCAGTTCTTC
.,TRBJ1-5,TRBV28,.,CASKQVNQPQHF,TGTGCCAGCAAACAGGTCAATCAGCCCCAGCATTTT
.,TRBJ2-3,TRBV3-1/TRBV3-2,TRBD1,CASSNRGAESDTQYF,TGTGCCAGCAGCAACAGGGGGGCCGAGTCAGATACGCAGTATTTT
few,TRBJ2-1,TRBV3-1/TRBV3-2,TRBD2,CASSQEVFAGGNEQFF,TGTGCCAGCAGCCAAGAGGTTTTTGCGGGAGGCAATGAGCAGTTCTTC
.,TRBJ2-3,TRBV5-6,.,CASSPRLNDGDTQYF,TGTGCCAGCAGCCCTCGGTTGAACGACGGGGATACGCAGTATTTT
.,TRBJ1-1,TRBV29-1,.,CSVEGQMNTEAFF,TGCAGCGTTGAAGGACAGATGAACACTGAAGCTTTCTTT
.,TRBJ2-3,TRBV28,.,CASSPRVTDTQYF,TGTGCCAGCAGCCCCAGGGTCACAGATACGCAGTATTTT
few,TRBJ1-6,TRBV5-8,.,CASSLGGVGSPLHF,TGTGCCAGCAGCTTGGGGGGGGTCGGGTCACCCCTCCACTTT
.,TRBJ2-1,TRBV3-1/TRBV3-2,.,CASRTGLPYNEQFF,TGTGCCAGCAGAACGGGACTTCCCTACAATGAGCAGTTCTTC
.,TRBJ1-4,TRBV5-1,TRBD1,CASSWTGGDGEKLFF,TGCGCCAGCAGCTGGACAGGGGGCGATGGTGAAAAACTGTTTTTT
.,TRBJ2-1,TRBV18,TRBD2,CASSPPSGGPVDEQFF,TGTGCCAGCTCACCACCGTCGGGAGGGCCAGTAGATGAGCAGTTCTTC
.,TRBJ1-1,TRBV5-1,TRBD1,CASSFTGQGETEAFF,TGCGCCAGCAGCTTTACTGGACAGGGGGAAACTGAAGCTTTCTTT
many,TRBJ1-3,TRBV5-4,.,CASSKRTALSGNTIYF,TGTGCCAGCAGCAAAAGGACAGCCCTCTCTGGAAACACCATATATTTT
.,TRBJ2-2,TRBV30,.,CAWRQRGNTGELFF,TGTGCCTGGAGACAACGGGGGAACACCGGGGAGCTGTTTTTT
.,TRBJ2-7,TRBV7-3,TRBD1,CASSPTGDAVYEQYF,TGTGCCAGCAGCCCTACAGGGGACGCCGTCTACGAGCAGTACTTC
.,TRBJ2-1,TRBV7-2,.,CASSLITGAYNEQFF,TGTGCCAGCAGCTTAATCACGGGGGCCTACAATGAGCAGTTCTTC
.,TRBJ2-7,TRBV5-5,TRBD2,CASSPTSVSYEQYF,TGTGCCAGCAGCCCAACTAGCGTCTCCTACGAGCAGTACTTC
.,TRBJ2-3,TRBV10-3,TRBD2,CAIGLAGADTQYF,TGTGCCATCGGGTTAGCGGGGGCAGATACGCAGTATTTT
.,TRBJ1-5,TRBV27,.,CASSFGWDQPQHF,TGTGCCAGCAGTTTCGGGTGGGATCAGCCCCAGCATTTT
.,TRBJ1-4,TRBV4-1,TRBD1,CASSQGIGQGGEKLFF,TGCGCCAGCAGCCAAGGGATTGGACAGGGAGGTGAAAAACTGTTTTTT